This T cell receptor (beta chain) was documented in a study of monozygotic twins with cystic fibrosis. Study information: Three micrograms of fragmented DNA underwent around 16 PCR cycles for library preparation.

Method: immunoSEQ multiplex PCR; TCRdb's copy keeps in-frame clones and lacks some. In the table there are some 10,000 clones, roughly 99.4% of which are singletons. Notes on the study in general: Monozygotic CF twin pairs shared significantly more nucleotide-identical clonotypes than unrelated CF individuals did. V usage most resembled the co-twin in 13 of 16 pairs. In this small cohort, shared CDR3 numbers showed no association with age, concordance or disease severity.

Comments on this clone: Its target is unknown.

In germline, CDR1 is SNHLY, CDR2 FYNNEI. The CDR3 has 13 residues. Trimming removed 5 bases at V and 6 bases at J, with 12 bases between. The V and J genes are TRBV2 and TRBJ2-3, with no clear D. This TCR derives from a man aged 18 to 30 with cystic fibrosis. Source material: blood. CDR3 in DNA: TGTGCCAGCAGTCAGAACTTGAGGGATACGCAGTATTTT. This sequence encodes CASSQNLRDTQYF.